A selection of T cell receptor beta chains follows, all from one sample in a study of blood T cell repertoires in COVID-19. Sequencing was performed with immunoSEQ multiplex PCR; in TCRdb, only in-frame clones are kept and a portion is missing. This table has about 320,000 clones, about nine tenths appearing once. Sequencing was done on a sample of PBMCs or T cells enriched from blood (not recorded which). The origin of the receptors is a man aged 60 to 69 who had recovered from COVID-19. CDR3s include the opening cysteine and the closing phenylalanine or tryptophan. D genes are given only for firm matches. Size tells how often a clone was seen (once, few, many) or the class of an expanded clone, and some rows leave it out.

>TRBJ1-2|-|TRBV27|-
TGTGCCAGCAGTTCCGTGGGGGGGCCCTATGGCTACACCTTC
CASSSVGGPYGYTF
>TRBJ1-1|-|TRBV19|TRBD1
TGTGCCAGTAGCCGACAGGGGGAAAGCACTGAAGCTTTCTTT
CASSRQGESTEAFF
>TRBJ2-7|-|TRBV6-5|-
TGTGCCAGCAGTTACTACGGGGGTTCAACCTACGAGCAGTACTTC
CASSYYGGSTYEQYF
>TRBJ1-1|-|TRBV29-1|-
TGCAGCGTTGATGGGACACGGGGGGGAGCTTTCTTT
CSVDGTRGGAFF
>TRBJ1-2|-|TRBV28|-
TGTGCCAGCGGATCAATGGCGGGAGGAAGTGACTATGGCTACACCTTC
CASGSMAGGSDYGYTF
>TRBJ2-1|-|TRBV7-9|TRBD2
TGTGCCAGCAGCTTTGGACTAGCGGGAGACAATGAGCAGTTCTTC
CASSFGLAGDNEQFF
>TRBJ2-7|-|TRBV28|TRBD1
TGTGCCACACTTGACAGGGGACCCTACGAGCAGTACTTC
CATLDRGPYEQYF
>TRBJ2-3|-|TRBV4-2|TRBD2
TGTGCCAGCGGGACTAGCGGGATGGATACGCAGTATTTT
CASGTSGMDTQYF
>TRBJ2-1|-|TRBV9|TRBD2
TGTGCCAGCAGCCCCCGGATAGCGGGAGTTGATGAGCAGTTCTTC
CASSPRIAGVDEQFF
>TRBJ1-1|-|TRBV4-3|TRBD1
TGCGCCAGCAGCAACGGACAGGGTGAAGCTTTCTTT
CASSNGQGEAFF
>TRBJ2-7|once|TRBV5-1|-
TGCGCCAGCAGCTTGGGACAGAGCCGATGGGACGAGCAGTACTTC
CASSLGQSRWDEQYF
>TRBJ2-1|-|TRBV23-1|TRBD2
TGCGCCAGCAGCCACAATCCGGGACTAGCGACTAATGAGCAGTTCTTC
CASSHNPGLATNEQFF
>TRBJ1-2|-|TRBV6-5|TRBD1
TGTGCCAGCACTCTGGCACAGGGGTTCAACGGCTACACCTTC
CASTLAQGFNGYTF
>TRBJ2-2|-|TRBV7-3|TRBD1
TGTGCCAGCAGCCCTCAAGGGACAGGAACCGGGGAGCTGTTTTTT
CASSPQGTGTGELFF
>TRBJ2-7|-|TRBV28|-
TGTGCCAGTACAGGGTTTCTACGGGAGCAGTACTTC
CASTGFLREQYF
>TRBJ2-7|once|TRBV6-5|TRBD2
TGTGCCAGCAGATCCACTAGCGGGAGTCGCTACGAGCAGTACTTC
CASRSTSGSRYEQYF
>TRBJ2-2|-|TRBV11-3|TRBD2
TGTGCCAGCGGACGCGGGGGGGTTAACACCGGGGAGCTGTTTTTT
CASGRGGVNTGELFF
>TRBJ2-5|once|TRBV12-3/TRBV12-4|TRBD1
TGTGCCAGCAGTATCGGGACAGCAGAGACCCAGTACTTC
CASSIGTAETQYF
>TRBJ1-3|few|TRBV5-1|-
TGCGCCAGCAGCTTTACGCAGGGGAGCTCTGGAAACACCATATATTTT
CASSFTQGSSGNTIYF
>TRBJ1-1|-|TRBV6-5|TRBD1
TGTGCCAGCAGGGGGGACAGGGGGATTGGGACTGAAGCTTTCTTT
CASRGDRGIGTEAFF
>TRBJ2-7|-|TRBV11-2|-
TGTGCCAGCAGCTCCGGGGTCCCATACGAGCAGTACTTC
CASSSGVPYEQYF
>TRBJ2-5|-|TRBV7-7|TRBD2
TGTGCTAGCAGCTCCCTAGCGGGAGGTCGGGAGACCCAGTACTTC
CASSSLAGGRETQYF
>TRBJ2-5|-|TRBV6-2/TRBV6-3|TRBD1
TGTGCCAGCAGTTACCCCTTGGACAGGGGGACCCAAGAGACCCAGTACTTC
CASSYPLDRGTQETQYF
>TRBJ2-1|-|TRBV3-1/TRBV3-2|TRBD2
TGTGCCAGCAGCTACAGTAGCGGGAGCTACAATGAGCAGTTCTTC
CASSYSSGSYNEQFF
>TRBJ2-3|-|TRBV5-1|TRBD2
TGCGCCAGCAGTGACCCGGGACTAGCTACAGATACGCAGTATTTT
CASSDPGLATDTQYF
>TRBJ2-1|-|TRBV7-3|-
TGTGCCAGCAGCTTCACCAGCACCTCAACCGTGAGGGAGCAGTTCTTC
CASSFTSTSTVREQFF
>TRBJ2-7|-|TRBV28|-
TGTGCCAGCACCCGGGGCAGGGGTTTCTCCTACGAGCAGTACTTC
CASTRGRGFSYEQYF
>TRBJ2-2|once|TRBV5-5|TRBD1
TGTGCCAGCAGTCGGGACAGGGTGGCCGGGGAGCTGTTTTTT
CASSRDRVAGELFF
>TRBJ1-2|once|TRBV9|TRBD1
TGTGCCAGCAGCGTAGCTCCGACAGGGGGCGTTGGCTACACCTTC
CASSVAPTGGVGYTF
>TRBJ2-1|-|TRBV9|-
TGTGCCAGCAGCGTAGCCCAGCTGGAGCATAGCGAGCAGTTCTTC
CASSVAQLEHSEQFF
>TRBJ1-6|-|TRBV30|-
TGTGCCTGGAGCAAAAGAGGTCTTTGGGCCCTCCACTTT
CAWSKRGLWALHF
>TRBJ2-1|-|TRBV9|TRBD2
TGTGCCAGCAGCGCGGGACTAGAATACAATGAGCAGTTCTTC
CASSAGLEYNEQFF
>TRBJ1-5|-|TRBV4-1|TRBD1
TGCGCCAGCAGCCAAGGAGGGGGCAGGGGCAATCAGCCCCAGCATTTT
CASSQGGGRGNQPQHF
>TRBJ2-7|once|TRBV6-4|-
TGTGCCAGCAGTGACTCGCTGAGGCAGTCCGACCACGAGCAGTACTTC
CASSDSLRQSDHEQYF
>TRBJ2-7|-|TRBV6-5|-
TGTGCCACCTCAAAGCGTAACTCCTACGAGCAGTACTTC
CATSKRNSYEQYF
>TRBJ2-7|-|TRBV7-3|TRBD2
TGTGCCAGCAGCTATCAGCCTAGCGGGAGAAACGAGCAGTACTTC
CASSYQPSGRNEQYF
>TRBJ1-1|few|TRBV5-1|-
TGCGCCAGCAGCTTCGGAGGCCAGATGAACACTGAAGCTTTCTTT
CASSFGGQMNTEAFF
>TRBJ2-3|-|TRBV12-3/TRBV12-4|-
TGTGCCAGCACCCCTCAGGCAGATACGCAGTATTTT
CASTPQADTQYF
>TRBJ2-6|-|TRBV5-1|TRBD1
TGCGCCAGCAGCTCGGGGTTTCGGACAGGGAGCTCTGGGGCCAACGTCCTGACTTTC
CASSSGFRTGSSGANVLTF
>TRBJ1-1|-|TRBV5-1|-
TGCGCCAGCAGCTTATGGGCAGGCGTGAACACTGAAGCTTTCTTT
CASSLWAGVNTEAFF
>TRBJ1-2|-|TRBV29-1|TRBD1
TGCAGCGTCCCCCGTCAAATTGCCTGGGGCCAGCAGACAACAGGGGGGTATGGCTACACCTTC
CSVPRQIAWGQQTTGGYGYTF
>TRBJ2-1|-|TRBV27|TRBD2
TGTGCCAGCAGTTTCAGGCTAGCGGGAGGTAACAATGAGCAGTTCTTC
CASSFRLAGGNNEQFF
>TRBJ2-7|-|TRBV7-9|TRBD2
TGTGCCAGCAGTTCCGCGCCGGGACTAGCGGGCTTAATCTCCTACGAGCAGTACTTC
CASSSAPGLAGLISYEQYF
>TRBJ1-2|-|TRBV5-4|TRBD1
TGTGCCAGCAGCGCTGGGACAGGGGTAGGCTACACCTTC
CASSAGTGVGYTF
>TRBJ2-1|-|TRBV27|TRBD1
TGTGCCAGCAGGCCCGTCCTCACCGGGACAGGGGACAATGAGCAGTTCTTC
CASRPVLTGTGDNEQFF